What follows is one T cell receptor (beta chain) and its context. The sample comes from a study of blood T cell repertoires in COVID-19. Generated by immunoSEQ multiplex PCR, the TCRdb table keeps only in-frame clones and is missing some. The profile shows around 310,000 clones, just under 90% of them singletons. The sequenced sample consisted of PBMCs or T cells enriched from blood (not recorded which). This sequence originates from a woman aged 25 to 39 who had recovered from COVID-19.

CDR3 residues: CATIYPANTEAFF. The CDR3 DNA reads TGTGCCACCATCTACCCCGCGAACACTGAAGCTTTCTTT. The gene calls are TRBV28 and TRBJ1-1; unclear D gene. V was cut by 10 bases and J by 1 base, with 13 bases left in between. Germline V gene sequence: CDR1 MDHEN, CDR2 SYDVKM. CDR3 size: 13 residues.